This is a list of T cell receptor beta chains from one sample in a study of low-dose radiotherapy and immunotherapy resistance in tumors. TCRdb itself ran the reads through MiXCR, one entry per CDR3 protein. The sample records fewer than 60,000 distinct CDR3 sequences, 12% being singletons. Source: PBMCs, taken before treatment. The receptors stem from a female donor with ovarian cancer. The CDR3 runs from the conserved cysteine through the conserved F or W. Each record gives: D gene, J gene, V gene, clone size, CDR3 protein, CDR3 DNA. The D gene is left open where the match is weak. The size entry is marked missing in some rows and otherwise reads once, few, many or a size class.

NA	TRBJ1-2	TRBV20-1	many	CSARIGGGYGYTF	TGCAGTGCTAGAATCGGGGGCGGCTATGGCTACACCTTC
TRBD1	TRBJ2-3	TRBV20-1	many	CSARDGGDRAPDTQYF	TGCAGTGCTAGAGATGGAGGAGACAGGGCCCCAGATACGCAGTATTTT
NA	TRBJ2-5	TRBV7-6	many	CASSLQTGLQTQYF	TGTGCCAGCAGCCTCCAGACAGGTCTACAGACCCAGTACTTC
TRBD2	TRBJ2-3	TRBV5-1	many	CASSLDPSGGAVLQYF	TGCGCCAGCAGCTTGGATCCTAGCGGGGGGGCCGTGTTGCAGTATTTT
TRBD1	TRBJ1-5	TRBV3-1	many	CASSYRQGDQPQHF	TGTGCCAGCAGCTACCGACAGGGTGACCAGCCCCAGCATTTT
NA	TRBJ2-3	TRBV20-1	many	CSAKGGRSTDTQYF	TGCAGTGCTAAAGGGGGGAGGTCCACAGATACGCAGTATTTT
NA	TRBJ2-1	TRBV28	medium-sized	CASSLGAGRHNEQFF	TGTGCCAGCAGTTTGGGGGCAGGGCGACACAATGAGCAGTTCTTC
TRBD1	TRBJ1-5	TRBV6-5	many	CASSYKTGGGQPQHF	TGTGCCAGCAGTTACAAGACAGGGGGCGGTCAGCCCCAGCATTTT
TRBD1	TRBJ2-7	TRBV5-4	many	CASSFGTGIAYEQYF	TGTGCCAGCAGCTTTGGGACAGGGATTGCCTACGAGCAGTACTTC
NA	TRBJ1-1	TRBV12-3/TRBV12-4	NA	CASSRGFTEAFF	TGTGCCAGCAGCAGGGGTTTCACTGAAGCTTTCTTT